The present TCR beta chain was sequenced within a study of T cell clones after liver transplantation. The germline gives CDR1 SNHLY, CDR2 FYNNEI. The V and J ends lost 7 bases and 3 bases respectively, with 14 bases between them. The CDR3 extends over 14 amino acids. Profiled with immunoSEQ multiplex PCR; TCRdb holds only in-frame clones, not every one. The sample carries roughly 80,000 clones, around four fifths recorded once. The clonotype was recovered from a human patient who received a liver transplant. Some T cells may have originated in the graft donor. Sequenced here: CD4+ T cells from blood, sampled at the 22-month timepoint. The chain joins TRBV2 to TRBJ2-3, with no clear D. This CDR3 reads CASTGASRTDTQYF. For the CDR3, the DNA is TGTGCCAGCACCGGAGCTTCCAGAACAGATACGCAGTATTTT. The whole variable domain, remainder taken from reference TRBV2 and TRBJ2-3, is EPEVTQTPSHQVTQMGQEVILRCVPISNHLYFYWYRQILGQKVEFLVSFYNNEISEKSEIFDDQFSVERPDGSNFTLKIRSTKLEDSAMYFCASTGASRTDTQYFGPGTRLTVL.